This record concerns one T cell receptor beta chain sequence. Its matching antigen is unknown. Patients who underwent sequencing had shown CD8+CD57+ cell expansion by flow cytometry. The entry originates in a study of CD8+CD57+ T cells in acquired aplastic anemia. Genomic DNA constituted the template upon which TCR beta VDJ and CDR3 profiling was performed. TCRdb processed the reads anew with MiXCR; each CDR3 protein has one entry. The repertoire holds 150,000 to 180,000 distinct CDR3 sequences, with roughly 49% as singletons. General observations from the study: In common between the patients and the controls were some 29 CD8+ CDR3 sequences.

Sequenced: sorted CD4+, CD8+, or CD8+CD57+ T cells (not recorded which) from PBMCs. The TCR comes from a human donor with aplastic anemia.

CDR3 DNA sequence: TGTGCCAGCAGCTCTTTTGAGGTCCGTCAGCCCCAGCATTTT. Protein: CASSSFEVRQPQHF. The chain is built from TRBV7-2 and TRBJ1-5; D is unresolved. The CDR3 is 14 residues long. Germline-derived CDR1 and CDR2 are SGHTA and FQGNSA. Trimming took off 4 bases at V and 6 bases at J, with 13 bases between the two ends.